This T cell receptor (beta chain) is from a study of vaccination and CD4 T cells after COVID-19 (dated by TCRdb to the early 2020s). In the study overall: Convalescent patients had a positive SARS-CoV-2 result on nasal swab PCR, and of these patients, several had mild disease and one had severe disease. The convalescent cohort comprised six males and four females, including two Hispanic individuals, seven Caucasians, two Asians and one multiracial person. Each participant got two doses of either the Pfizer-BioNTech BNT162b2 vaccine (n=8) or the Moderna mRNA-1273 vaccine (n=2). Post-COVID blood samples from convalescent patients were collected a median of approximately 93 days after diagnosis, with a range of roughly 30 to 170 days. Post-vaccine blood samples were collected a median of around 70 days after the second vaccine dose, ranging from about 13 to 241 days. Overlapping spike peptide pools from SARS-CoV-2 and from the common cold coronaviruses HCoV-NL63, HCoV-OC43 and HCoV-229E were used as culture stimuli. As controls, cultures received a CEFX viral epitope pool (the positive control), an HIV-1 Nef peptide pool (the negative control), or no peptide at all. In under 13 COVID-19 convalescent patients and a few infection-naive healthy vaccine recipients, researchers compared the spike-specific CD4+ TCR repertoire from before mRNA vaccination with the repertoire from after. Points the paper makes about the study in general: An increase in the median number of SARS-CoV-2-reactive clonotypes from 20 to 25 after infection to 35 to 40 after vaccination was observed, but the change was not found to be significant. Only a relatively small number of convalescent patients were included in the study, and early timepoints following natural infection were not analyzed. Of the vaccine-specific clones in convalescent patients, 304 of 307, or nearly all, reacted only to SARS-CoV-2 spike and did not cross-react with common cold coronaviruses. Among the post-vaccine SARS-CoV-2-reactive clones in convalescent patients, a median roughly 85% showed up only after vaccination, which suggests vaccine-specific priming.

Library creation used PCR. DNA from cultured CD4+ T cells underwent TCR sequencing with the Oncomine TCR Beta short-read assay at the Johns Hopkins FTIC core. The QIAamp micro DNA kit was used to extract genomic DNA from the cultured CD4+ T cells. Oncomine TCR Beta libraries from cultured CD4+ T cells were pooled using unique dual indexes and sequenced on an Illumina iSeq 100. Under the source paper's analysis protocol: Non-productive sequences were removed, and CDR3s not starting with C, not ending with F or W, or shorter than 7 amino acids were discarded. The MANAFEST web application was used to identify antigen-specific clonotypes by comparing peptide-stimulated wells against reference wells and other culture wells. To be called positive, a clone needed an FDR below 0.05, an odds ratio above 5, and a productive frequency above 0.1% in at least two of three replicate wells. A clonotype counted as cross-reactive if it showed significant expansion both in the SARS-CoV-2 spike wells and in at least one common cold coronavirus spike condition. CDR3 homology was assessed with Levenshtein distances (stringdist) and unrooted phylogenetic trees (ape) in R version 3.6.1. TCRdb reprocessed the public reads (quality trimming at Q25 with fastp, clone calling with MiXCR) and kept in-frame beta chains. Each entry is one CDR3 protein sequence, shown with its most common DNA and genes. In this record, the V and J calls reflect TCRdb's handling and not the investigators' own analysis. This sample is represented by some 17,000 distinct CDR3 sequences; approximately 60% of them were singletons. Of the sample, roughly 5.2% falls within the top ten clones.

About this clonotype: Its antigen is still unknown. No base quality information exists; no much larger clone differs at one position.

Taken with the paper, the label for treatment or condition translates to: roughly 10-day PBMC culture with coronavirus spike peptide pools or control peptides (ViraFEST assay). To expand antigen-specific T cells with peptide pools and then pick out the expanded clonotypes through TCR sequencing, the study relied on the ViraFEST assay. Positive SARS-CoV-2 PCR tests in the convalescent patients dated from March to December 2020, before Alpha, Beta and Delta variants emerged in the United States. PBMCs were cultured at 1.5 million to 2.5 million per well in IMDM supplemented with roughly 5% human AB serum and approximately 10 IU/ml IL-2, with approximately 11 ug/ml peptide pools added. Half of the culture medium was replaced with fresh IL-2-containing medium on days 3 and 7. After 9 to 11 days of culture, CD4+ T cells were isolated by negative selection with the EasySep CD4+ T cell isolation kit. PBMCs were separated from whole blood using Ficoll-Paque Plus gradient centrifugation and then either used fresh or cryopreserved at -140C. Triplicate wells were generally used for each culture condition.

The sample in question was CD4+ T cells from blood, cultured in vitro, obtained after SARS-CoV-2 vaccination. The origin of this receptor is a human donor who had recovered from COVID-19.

CDR3 sequence: CASSEGWNGNQPQHF. The DNA reads TGTGCCAGCAGTGAAGGATGGAACGGCAATCAGCCCCAGCATTTT. The V and J genes are TRBV6-1 and TRBJ1-5; there is no confident call for the D gene. V drops 1 base and J drops 2 bases, leaving 9 bases in between. The CDR3 spans 15 residues, from the cysteine through the phenylalanine. Just the 45-base CDR3 DNA is kept, in frame starting at base 1. CDR1 is given as MNHNS and CDR2 as SASEGT, both from the germline V gene.